Reported below is one T cell receptor beta chain. Its cognate antigen is unknown. This specimen comes from a study of cytomegalovirus exposure and HLA in healthy donors. Study details: Unique TCRs numbering around 80 million, obtained from HLA-typed donors, made up an early data release. Study results and caveats: The later analysis indicated that the majority of CMV-associated TCR beta chains appeared HLA-restricted. Analysis performed later found 15,000 or so TCR beta sequences associated with HLA alleles at 0.05 false discovery rate.

PCR used 60 Vbeta primers and 13 Jbeta primers. TCRdb's copy holds only in-frame clones and misses some; the assay was immunoSEQ multiplex PCR. Seen in this sample are 55,000 to 85,000 clones; the ten most common clones hold approximately 1.6%. Trimming took 0 bases from V and 0 from J, leaving 10 bases between them. There are 15 residues in the CDR3. Germline V gene sequence: CDR1 SGHNT, CDR2 YYREEE (reference sequence). The chain has TRBV5-4 and TRBJ2-7, with a weak D call TRBD2 (5 bases). The material sequenced was PBMCs. The source of this sequence is a woman aged 25-40 years in good health and CMV-seronegative. CDR3 in amino acids: CASSLGGLSSYEQYF. The CDR3 DNA reads TGTGCCAGCAGCTTGGGCGGGTTGAGCTCCTACGAGCAGTACTTC.